The 2 T cell receptor beta chains listed next were all sequenced from one sample in a study of T cell repertoires in cytomegalovirus infection. No antigens are known for them. TCRdb fed the reads into MiXCR, producing one record per CDR3 protein. This sample carries some 560,000 distinct CDR3 sequences, approximately 40% of them seen once, and the ten largest clones take roughly 50%. This sample comprised cultured PBMCs, obtained from culture after CMV antigen stimulation. The source is a human donor in good health (CMV status not recorded). Some clones in this sample may be carry-over from other donors' samples.

This clonotype was counted only a few times. The chain carries TRBV20-1 and TRBJ2-5; TRBD2 matches at 7 bases. Looked up from germline, CDR1 is DFQATT and CDR2 is SNEGSKA (reference sequence). J gave up 7 bases and V 1 base, and 6 bases lay outside the gene matches. This CDR3 is built from 13 residues. The CDR3 spells CSARAGLGTTQYF. The CDR3 nucleotides are TGCAGTGCTAGAGCTGGACTAGGTACGACCCAGTACTTC.

The CDR3 is CASSRSSDTQYF. The CDR3 nucleotides read TGTGCCAGCAGTCGCTCCTCAGATACGCAGTATTTT. V is TRBV2 and J is TRBJ2-3; D remains unclear. The germline CDR1 and CDR2 sequences are SNHLY and FYNNEI. V lost 5 bases and J 4 bases, leaving 7 bases between the germline ends. This CDR3 comprises 12 residues.